The T cell receptor beta chain described here comes from a study of T cell responses to AZD1222 COVID-19 vaccine. Overall study context: Pooled together were second doses at about 4 or about 12 weeks.

This clone was seen only once. Its cognate antigen is unknown. TCRdb's copy holds only in-frame clones and misses some; the assay was immunoSEQ multiplex PCR. The sample carries 110,000 to 150,000 clones, 80% to 90% recorded once. Study-wide results and limits: Spike-specific TCR breadth and depth both grew after two AZD1222 doses. The donor cohort was predominantly white British with a female majority, and clonal diversity may have been underestimated. Seropositive at baseline were only a handful of AZD1222 recipients.

The V gene end was trimmed by 5 bases and the J gene end by 6 bases; junction bases not matched to a gene: 12. The CDR3 extends over 16 amino acids. Germline V gives CDR1 MNHEY, CDR2 SMNVEV (reference sequence). The TCR comes from an adult in good health. The sequencing here drew on peripheral blood, taken on day 0 of AZD1222 vaccination. This chain links TRBV27 with TRBJ1-2, with 10 bases that match TRBD1. DNA of the CDR3: TGTGCCAGCAGTCAAGGGGACAGGGGATCCCTTCATGGCTACACCTTC. It codes for CASSQGDRGSLHGYTF.